This entry lists 20 T cell receptor beta chains sequenced from one sample in a study of blood T cell repertoires in COVID-19. Using immunoSEQ multiplex PCR, the repertoire was profiled, and TCRdb retains in-frame clones only, with some absent. This sample has approximately 110,000 clones, with 75% to 85% found just once. Specimen: peripheral blood. The receptors stem from a woman older than 75 with active or convalescent COVID-19.

The chain has TRBV19 and TRBJ1-2; no clear D gene. V gave up 5 bases and J gave up 8 bases, with 24 bases separating them. This CDR3 contains 16 residues. The V gene's germline CDR1 is LNHDA and CDR2 SQIVND (reference sequence). CDR3 amino acids: CASSPFLQFSLSGYTF. CDR3 sequence (DNA): TGTGCCAGTAGTCCGTTCTTACAGTTTTCACTGTCCGGCTACACCTTC.

The V gene is TRBV5-5, the J gene TRBJ1-1, with TRBD1 as a possible D gene (6 bases). This CDR3 spans 12 amino acids. Trimming left V 4 bases short and J 8 bases short, with 12 bases between. Germline CDR1 reads SGHKS; CDR2 reads YYEKEE (reference sequence). The CDR3 DNA follows: TGTGCCAGCAGCGGCTGGGGGGGCGAAGCTTTCTTT. As protein: CASSGWGGEAFF.

The rearrangement uses TRBV7-2 and TRBJ2-1; 8 bases fit TRBD1. Per germline, CDR1 SGHTA and CDR2 FQGNSA. The CDR3 extends over 15 amino acids. With 5 bases clipped from V and 7 bases from J, the junction kept 10 bases outside the gene matches. CDR3 nucleotide sequence: TGTGCCAGCAGCCCGCAGACAGGGGTAACAAATGAGCAGTTCTTC. Its protein product is CASSPQTGVTNEQFF. Combining the CDR3 with reference TRBV7-2 and TRBJ2-1 gives the whole variable domain GAGVSQSPSNKVTEKGKDVELRCDPISGHTALYWYRQSLGQGLEFLIYFQGNSAPDKSGLPSDRFSAERTGGSVSTLTIQRTQQEDSAVYLCASSPQTGVTNEQFFGPGTRLTVL.

J is TRBJ1-2 and V is TRBV5-8; a weak D match, TRBD1 (5 bases). CDR3 length: 14 residues. CDR1 SGHTS and CDR2 YDEGEE come from the germline V gene. The ends were cut back, 4 bases at V and 4 bases at J, with 14 bases in the middle. As DNA, the CDR3 is TGTGCCAGCAGCAGGGAGGGCAGGGTCTATGGCTACACCTTC. This sequence encodes CASSREGRVYGYTF.

This clone was found a few times. The chain employs TRBV18 and TRBJ2-7; a possible D gene is TRBD2 (5 bases). The CDR3 loop spans 14 amino acids. Trimming stripped 0 bases from V and 3 bases from J, with 9 bases between. Germline loops: CDR1 KGHSH, CDR2 LQKENI. CDR3 sequence: CASSPPGVLYEQYF. The CDR3 DNA is TGTGCCAGCTCACCACCCGGGGTACTCTACGAGCAGTACTTC.

In its sample, this clone was seen once. The chain has TRBV18 and TRBJ2-7, with a possible D match to TRBD2 (5 bases). Germline V gene lookup returns CDR1 KGHSH and CDR2 LQKENI. The V end was cut by 1 base, the J end by 3 bases, with 13 bases between. This CDR3 is 15 amino acids long. The CDR3 sequence is CASSPRNGEYYEQYF. The CDR3 DNA reads as TGTGCCAGCTCACCACGGAACGGGGAGTACTACGAGCAGTACTTC. Supplemented by reference TRBV18 and TRBJ2-7, the full variable domain reads NAGVMQNPRHLVRRRGQEARLRCSPMKGHSHVYWYRQLPEEGLKFMVYLQKENIIDESGMPKERFSAEFPKEGPSILRIQQVVRGDSAAYFCASSPRNGEYYEQYFGPGTRLTVT.

This clone was observed at least ten times. V gene TRBV7-8 combines with J gene TRBJ1-5; TRBD1 might be the D (6 bases). Looked up from germline, CDR1 is SGHVS and CDR2 is FQNEAQ. V was pared by 4 bases and J by 4 bases, with 11 bases between. The CDR3 is 14 residues long. Here the CDR3 reads CASSYRTVNQPQHF. In nucleotides, the CDR3 is TGTGCCAGCAGCTACCGGACAGTTAATCAGCCCCAGCATTTT.

The V call is TRBV5-1, the J call TRBJ2-3; D perhaps matches TRBD1 (6 bases). CDR3 length equals 15 residues. Germline values: CDR1 SGHRS, CDR2 YFSETQ. Trimming took off 2 bases at V and 4 bases at J, with 14 bases between the two ends. CDR3 sequence: CASSLTSGVSDTQYF. DNA for the CDR3: TGCGCCAGCAGCTTAACATCAGGGGTTTCAGATACGCAGTATTTT.

Comment on this clone: Other DNA sequences in this sample translate to the same CDR3. The rearrangement uses TRBV11-2 and TRBJ2-7, with a possible D match to TRBD1 (5 bases). V dropped 3 bases and J dropped 7 bases, with 13 bases sitting between them. The CDR3 consists of 13 residues. Germline V gene lookup returns CDR1 SGHAT and CDR2 FQNNGV. CDR3 residues: CASSLGPRGEQYF. The DNA of the CDR3 is TGTGCCAGCAGCTTGGGGCCTAGGGGAGAGCAGTACTTC.

The chain carries TRBV6-2 or TRBV6-3 and TRBJ1-5, with D perhaps matching TRBD1 (5 bases). CDR1 and CDR2 (germline): MNHEY, SVGEGT. This CDR3 has 14 residues. The V and J ends lost 4 bases and 0 bases respectively, with 7 bases between them. In DNA form, the CDR3 reads TGTGCCAGCAGTTGGACATATAGCAATCAGCCCCAGCATTTT. It codes for CASSWTYSNQPQHF.

This chain connects TRBV28 to TRBJ2-7; 7 bases map to TRBD2. This CDR3 comprises 18 residues. CDR1 is MDHEN, CDR2 SYDVKM, per germline. V gave up 3 bases and J gave up 3 bases; unmatched junction bases: 17. The CDR3, as DNA: TGTGCCAGCAGTTTCCTCGCGGGAGAGATAGGTTTGGACTACGAGCAGTACTTC. Translated: CASSFLAGEIGLDYEQYF.

The chain combines TRBV9 with TRBJ1-3, with a weak D call TRBD1 (6 bases). Trimming removed 0 bases from V and 0 bases from J, with 25 bases in between. This CDR3 comprises 21 residues. Germline V gene sequence: CDR1 SGDLS, CDR2 YYNGEE. CDR3 in amino acids: CASSVGLLRGGGLNSGNTIYF. The CDR3 bases are TGTGCCAGCAGCGTAGGTCTTTTGCGGGGAGGGGGTCTCAACTCTGGAAACACCATATATTTT.

In DNA form, the CDR3 reads TGTGCCAGCAGCTTACTAGCGGGCGGCCCAGATACGCAGTATTTT. Translating gives CASSLLAGGPDTQYF. The genes are TRBV7-9 and TRBJ2-3, with 8 bases identical to TRBD2. From germline, CDR1 is SEHNR and CDR2 FQNEAQ (reference sequence). CDR3 length: 15 residues. J lost 4 bases, V lost 2 bases, and 5 bases had no gene match.

This chain connects TRBV28 to TRBJ2-7, with TRBD2 identical over 8 bases. Germline V gene lookup returns CDR1 MDHEN and CDR2 SYDVKM. Trimming cost V 4 bases and J 2 bases; bases outside gene matches: 10. The CDR3 consists of 16 residues. Here the CDR3 DNA reads TGTGCCAGCAGTTCCCTTGGAGCGGGAGTCCCCTACGAGCAGTACTTC. Translating gives CASSSLGAGVPYEQYF.

This chain connects TRBV14 to TRBJ2-7, with D possibly being TRBD1 (6 bases). CDR1 and CDR2 from the germline V gene are SGHDN and FVKESK. Trimming took 4 bases from V and 1 from J, leaving 11 bases between them. This CDR3 has 14 amino acids. The CDR3 loop is CASSRRQVSYEQYF. As DNA, the CDR3 is TGTGCCAGCAGCCGAAGACAGGTTTCCTACGAGCAGTACTTC.

The V and J genes are TRBV7-6 and TRBJ1-1; D possibly corresponds to TRBD1 (5 bases). Germline V CDR1 and CDR2: SGHVS, FNYEAQ. The CDR3 totals 14 residues. Trimming stripped 0 bases from V and 2 bases from J, with 7 bases between. Here the CDR3 DNA reads TGTGCCAGCAGCTTAGCCGGGGGTAACACTGAAGCTTTCTTT. Its translation is CASSLAGGNTEAFF.

This sequence joins TRBV11-2 and TRBJ2-7, with 13 bases identical to TRBD2. CDR1 is SGHAT, CDR2 FQNNGV, per germline. V shed 8 bases, J shed 1 base, and the junction held 2 bases outside the gene matches. CDR3 length: 14 amino acids. The chain's CDR3 is CASLLAGGSYEQYF. CDR3 coding DNA: TGTGCCAGCTTACTAGCGGGAGGGTCCTACGAGCAGTACTTC.

This chain uses TRBV28 with TRBJ1-2; D not resolved. CDR1 and CDR2 from the germline V gene are MDHEN and SYDVKM. V lost 2 bases, J lost 8 bases, and 9 bases lay in between. This CDR3 comprises 12 residues. The CDR3 DNA sequence: TGTGCCAGCAGTTTACAGGTCAGGGGCTACACCTTC. Protein product: CASSLQVRGYTF.

This sequence joins TRBV10-3 and TRBJ1-2; the D gene is possibly TRBD1 (5 bases). V dropped 10 bases and J dropped 0 bases, with 18 bases sitting between them. The CDR3 runs to 15 residues. Germline V gene lookup returns CDR1 ENHRY and CDR2 SYGVKD. CDR3 in DNA: TGTGCCACAGTGGGGGGACGGGAAGCTAACTATGGCTACACCTTC. Its translation is CATVGGREANYGYTF.

The chain employs TRBV27 and TRBJ1-1; D may be TRBD1 (5 bases). The CDR3 totals 13 residues. Trimming pared 10 bases from V and 0 bases from J, leaving 12 bases between. Germline CDR1 and CDR2: MNHEY and SMNVEV (reference sequence). CDR3 nucleotide sequence: TGTGCCACCCGTGGACACCTGAACACTGAAGCTTTCTTT. It encodes CATRGHLNTEAFF.